A single sample gave rise to the 22 T cell receptor beta chains below, sequenced in a study of T cell responses to AZD1222 COVID-19 vaccine. Assay: immunoSEQ multiplex PCR; the TCRdb copy retains only in-frame clones and omits some. In the table there are 40,000 to 65,000 clones, 84% of which are singletons. The material sequenced was peripheral blood, taken on day 0 of AZD1222 vaccination. The receptors stem from an adult in good health.

V gene TRBV4-1 combines with J gene TRBJ2-7, with 10 bases lining up with TRBD2. This CDR3 is 16 amino acids long. The germline V gene has CDR1 MGHRA and CDR2 YSYEKL. V was pared by 3 bases and J by 4 bases, with 9 bases of the junction left unmatched. The CDR3 DNA reads as TGCGCCAGCAGCCACCCCCCGGGACTAGCGCCATACGAGCAGTACTTC. It codes for CASSHPPGLAPYEQYF.

This chain uses TRBV6-5 with TRBJ1-5; TRBD1 matches 9 bases. Trimming removed 6 bases from V and 3 bases from J; junction bases left unmatched: 6. The length of the CDR3 is 15 residues. Germline V lookup: CDR1 MNHEY, CDR2 SVGAGI. The CDR3 bases are TGTGCCAGCAGCCCGGACAGGGGCCACAATCAGCCCCAGCATTTT. Translating it yields CASSPDRGHNQPQHF.

The chain uses TRBV18 and TRBJ1-1; D ambiguous. The CDR3 is made up of 15 amino acids. The V gene lost 6 bases and the J gene lost 3 bases, with 17 bases spanning the gap. Germline CDR1 is KGHSH and CDR2 is LQKENI. The CDR3 loop reads CASSRSFLGDTEAFF. Written as DNA, the CDR3 is TGTGCCAGCTCCCGGTCCTTCCTCGGGGACACTGAAGCTTTCTTT.

This CDR3 is CASSDLPGSEKLFF. CDR3 bases: TGTGCCAGCAGTGATCTGCCGGGTTCTGAAAAACTGTTTTTT. The chain recombines TRBV2 with TRBJ1-4; D is unresolved. The CDR3 is 14 residues long. Deletions cut 3 bases from V and 7 bases from J, with 12 bases between. Germline V gives CDR1 SNHLY, CDR2 FYNNEI.

The CDR3 nucleotides read TGTGCCAGCAGGCAGTTGCAGGGAGGAGAGACCCAGTACTTC. Its translation is CASRQLQGGETQYF. The chain links TRBV2 to TRBJ2-5; perhaps TRBD2 as D (6 bases). Trimming took 6 bases from V and 4 from J, leaving 15 bases between them. This CDR3 contains 14 residues. Germline-derived CDR1 and CDR2 are SNHLY and FYNNEI.

The V gene is TRBV5-1, the J gene TRBJ2-5; no reliable D call. V shed 1 base and J shed 1 base, with 2 bases lying between them. Germline V gene lookup returns CDR1 SGHRS and CDR2 YFSETQ. This CDR3 has 12 amino acids. Here the CDR3 DNA reads TGCGCCAGCAGCTTGATCCAAGAGACCCAGTACTTC. It encodes CASSLIQETQYF.

J is TRBJ1-2 and V is TRBV6-1; D gene ambiguous. The germline gives CDR1 MNHNS, CDR2 SASEGT. The CDR3 has 17 residues. The germline V and J ends were trimmed by 2 bases and 6 bases, with 22 bases remaining between them. The CDR3 nucleotides read TGTGCCAGCAGTGAAAATGCCCCAGTAGGGAGAGGTCATGGCTACACCTTC. Its translation: CASSENAPVGRGHGYTF.

The chain carries TRBV19 and TRBJ2-1, with 10 bases that match TRBD2. The CDR3 runs to 15 residues. With 5 bases clipped from V and 8 bases from J, the junction kept 9 bases outside the gene matches. CDR1 is LNHDA, CDR2 SQIVND, per germline (reference sequence). CDR3 in DNA: TGTGCCAGTAGTGTCTCTAGCGGGAGTGTCGATGAGCAGTTCTTC. Translating it yields CASSVSSGSVDEQFF.

The V and J genes are TRBV11-1 and TRBJ2-4; 9 bases align to TRBD1. CDR3 length: 16 residues. V trimming: 5 bases; J trimming: 3 bases; junction bases outside the gene matches: 8. The germline CDR1 and CDR2 sequences are SGHAT and FQDESV (reference sequence). The CDR3 region is CASSLGTGTGKNIQYF. For the CDR3, the DNA is TGTGCCAGCAGCCTCGGGACAGGGACGGGCAAAAACATTCAGTACTTC.

The rearrangement joins TRBV6-6 to TRBJ1-1, with 7 bases lining up with TRBD1. This CDR3 has 14 residues. The germline V gene encodes CDR1 MNHNY and CDR2 SVGAGI (reference sequence). The J segment lost 6 bases and the V segment lost 6 bases, leaving 10 bases of the junction unmatched. CDR3 DNA: TGTGCCAGCAGCGCGGGTGGGACAGTTTCTGAAGCTTTCTTT. It translates to CASSAGGTVSEAFF.

The CDR3: CASSRGQGRNTIYF. CDR3 DNA sequence: TGTGCCAGCAGTCGAGGACAGGGGAGAAACACCATATATTTT. This chain joins TRBV28 and TRBJ1-3, with 9 bases lining up with TRBD1. Germline CDR1 is MDHEN and CDR2 is SYDVKM. CDR3 length equals 14 residues. Trimming at V came to 5 bases and at J to 5 bases, leaving 4 bases not matched to a gene.

The chain links TRBV24-1 to TRBJ2-1, with D perhaps being TRBD1 or TRBD2 (6 bases each). V was shortened by 3 bases and J by 2 bases, with 7 bases between the two germline ends. This CDR3 spans 14 amino acids. In germline, CDR1 is KGHDR, CDR2 SFDVKD. This CDR3 is CATSDGGPYNEQFF. In DNA form, the CDR3 reads TGTGCCACCAGTGATGGGGGGCCCTACAATGAGCAGTTCTTC.

This clone was recorded only once. The V call is TRBV27, the J call TRBJ1-5; 8 nucleotides align to TRBD1. CDR3 size: 15 residues. With V trimmed by 6 bases and J by 6 bases, 10 bases remained unmatched. From germline, CDR1 is MNHEY and CDR2 SMNVEV (reference sequence). CDR3 residues: CASSRGTGAIQPQHF. As DNA, the CDR3 is TGTGCCAGCAGCCGGGGGACAGGTGCTATTCAGCCCCAGCATTTT.

The rearrangement uses TRBV10-3 and TRBJ1-2; TRBD1 agrees at 10 bases. The CDR3 extends over 15 amino acids. J gave up 5 bases and V 4 bases, and 7 bases lay outside the gene matches. Germline-derived CDR1 and CDR2 are ENHRY and SYGVKD. CDR3 bases: TGTGCCATCAGTGGCGGGACAGGGGTGGATTATGGCTACACCTTC. Translation gives CAISGGTGVDYGYTF.

V is TRBV25-1 and J is TRBJ2-7; D unresolved. The CDR3 covers 17 residues. The V and J ends lost 9 bases and 0 bases respectively, with 24 bases between them. Looked up from germline, CDR1 is MGHDK and CDR2 is SYGVNS. CDR3 nucleotide sequence: TGTGCCAGAGCTCTACCTCGGCCCTCGAAGGGCTCCTACGAGCAGTACTTC. The encoded protein is CARALPRPSKGSYEQYF.

This clone was observed a few times. This chain joins TRBV28 and TRBJ1-2, with 9 bases matching TRBD1. V was clipped by 3 bases and J by 2 bases; unmatched bases: 10. CDR1 is MDHEN, CDR2 SYDVKM, per germline. This CDR3 is built from 17 residues. DNA for the CDR3: TGTGCCAGCAGTTTCCCCCTCGGACAGGGGAACAACTATGGCTACACCTTC. Translating it yields CASSFPLGQGNNYGYTF.

The genes are TRBV7-6 and TRBJ2-2; TRBD1 is a possible D gene (6 bases). The CDR3 spans 16 residues. Germline V CDR1 and CDR2: SGHVS, FNYEAQ. Trimming left V 5 bases short and J 6 bases short, with 19 bases between. The CDR3 protein is CASSLGHPRFPGELFF. CDR3 bases: TGTGCCAGCAGCCTGGGACACCCCAGGTTCCCCGGGGAGCTGTTTTTT.

The rearrangement links TRBV7-2 to TRBJ1-1; D is ambiguous. Germline V gene data show CDR1 as SGHTA and CDR2 as FQGNSA. The V end was cut by 6 bases, the J end by 7 bases, with 18 bases between. CDR3 length equals 14 residues. CDR3 DNA sequence: TGTGCCAGCAGACACCCTCGGTGGGGAATTGAAGCTTTCTTT. It encodes CASRHPRWGIEAFF.

In its sample, this clone was seen a few times. The genes are TRBV15 and TRBJ1-1; D is ambiguous. The CDR3 has 15 amino acids. Looked up from germline, CDR1 is LNHNV and CDR2 is YYDKDF (reference sequence). The ends were cut back, 0 bases at V and 2 bases at J, with 10 bases in the middle. The CDR3 loop is CATSRDQHSNTEAFF. DNA of the CDR3: TGTGCCACCAGCAGAGATCAGCACAGTAACACTGAAGCTTTCTTT.

This clone showed up just a few times. This CDR3 is CASSEALGDRGQSYTF. Here the CDR3 DNA reads TGTGCCAGCAGTGAAGCACTCGGCGACAGGGGGCAAAGCTACACCTTC. This chain links TRBV6-1 with TRBJ1-2; 10 nucleotides match TRBD1. V lost 0 bases and J lost 9; bases outside the gene matches: 10. CDR1 and CDR2 from the germline V gene are MNHNS and SASEGT. This CDR3 has 16 amino acids.

The chain joins TRBV28 to TRBJ2-3, with a weak D call TRBD1 (6 bases). V lost 5 bases and J lost 3, with 9 bases in between. The CDR3 consists of 13 residues. Germline CDR1 is MDHEN and CDR2 is SYDVKM. The CDR3 coding sequence is TGTGCCAGCAGTCCACAGGGAACAGATACGCAGTATTTT. This encodes CASSPQGTDTQYF.

The CDR3 loop is CASSYGTSEDYGYTF. In DNA, the CDR3 is TGTGCCAGCAGTTACGGGACCTCTGAGGACTATGGCTACACCTTC. The rearrangement links TRBV6-5 to TRBJ1-2; possible D gene TRBD1, 5 bases. CDR3 length: 15 residues. Germline CDR1 MNHEY, CDR2 SVGAGI. The V gene lost 2 bases and the J gene lost 3 bases, with 13 bases spanning the gap.